This T cell receptor beta chain was recovered during a study of blood T cell repertoires in COVID-19. Overall study context: There were acute and convalescent COVID-19 samples, and they came from the United States, Italy and Spain. In each case, the material was cDNA or gDNA derived from T cells, B-cell-depleted T cells, or PBMCs.

Germline V gives CDR1 SGHTA, CDR2 FQGTGA. The CDR3 extends over 17 amino acids. Trimming stripped 2 bases from V and 0 bases from J, with 14 bases between. How the authors handled the data: Amplification with reference gene primers provided the estimates of nucleated cell counts. Assay: immunoSEQ multiplex PCR; the TCRdb copy retains only in-frame clones and omits some. V and J calls plus clone size are reproduced from that table; the DNA served to infer D and trimming. The sample contains around 60,000 clones, about 81% of which appear only once. The sequencing sample was made of peripheral blood. The chain is built from TRBV7-3 and TRBJ2-1, with D possibly being TRBD2 (7 bases). This TCR came from a man older than 75 with acute or convalescent COVID-19. This CDR3 is CASSLYGGLSSYNEQFF. As DNA, the CDR3 is TGTGCCAGCAGCTTATACGGGGGGCTTAGCTCCTACAATGAGCAGTTCTTC. The variable domain in full, completed from reference TRBV7-3 and TRBJ2-1, reads GAGVSQTPSNKVTEKGKYVELRCDPISGHTALYWYRQSLGQGPEFLIYFQGTGAADDSGLPNDRFFAVRPEGSVSTLKIQRTERGDSAVYLCASSLYGGLSSYNEQFFGPGTRLTVL.